The entry below gives a single T cell receptor beta chain sequence along with its context. The antigen is unknown. The libraries were made with immunoSEQ version 4 in survey mode. Sequencing was performed with immunoSEQ multiplex PCR; in TCRdb, only in-frame clones are kept and a portion is missing. Altogether 40,000 to 55,000 clones are present, 80% to 90% being singletons, with the ten largest covering 3% to 3.5%. The sample belongs to a study of persistence of HIV-infected CD4 T cells. Study results and caveats: Antigen-responding cells were enriched for degenerate expanded CDR3beta sequences.

Cells were stimulated nonspecifically with anti-CD3/anti-CD28 magnetic beads. Sorting selected CD4+ T cells upregulating both CD40 ligand and CD69. Germline values: CDR1 SNHLY, CDR2 FYNNEI. The V end was cut by 3 bases, the J end by 4 bases, with 10 bases between. This CDR3 spans 14 amino acids. The receptor was isolated from an adult woman with HIV who was CMV-seropositive. The sequencing here drew on CD4+ T cells sorted from PBMCs after approximately 19-hour stimulation, taken from a patient who received antiretroviral therapy. The V gene is TRBV2, the J gene TRBJ1-3; D gene uncertain. CDR3 sequence reads: CASSETLRGNTIYF. The CDR3 coding sequence is TGTGCCAGCAGTGAGACCTTGAGGGGAAACACCATATATTTT. The full variable domain, with the rest looked up from reference TRBV2 and TRBJ1-3, is EPEVTQTPSHQVTQMGQEVILRCVPISNHLYFYWYRQILGQKVEFLVSFYNNEISEKSEIFDDQFSVERPDGSNFTLKIRSTKLEDSAMYFCASSETLRGNTIYFGEGSWLTVV.